The clone carrying this T cell receptor (beta chain) has ten or more counts. This entry comes from a study of T cells in Graves' hyperthyroidism and ophthalmopathy. Using RNA transcripts as the source, TCR beta CDR3 regions were amplified. The HTBI primer set was used in a first-round RT-PCR of the TCR CDR3. TCRdb recomputed calls from the multiplex PCR reads with MiXCR, one row per CDR3 protein. Of some 600,000 distinct CDR3 sequences in the sample, about 15% are singletons; the top ten hold approximately 5.7%. V lost 1 base to trimming and J lost 6 bases, with 12 bases between them. The CDR3 is 14 amino acids. The germline gives CDR1 SEHNR, CDR2 FQNEAQ (reference sequence).

The chain has TRBV7-9 and TRBJ1-2, with a tentative D call TRBD1 (6 bases). Specimen: blood. This TCR was recovered from a woman aged 25 to 39 with Graves' hyperthyroidism that later progressed to Graves' ophthalmopathy. CDR3 in amino acids: CASSLGGQTDGYTF. CDR3 nucleotides: TGTGCCAGCAGCTTAGGCGGACAGACCGATGGCTACACCTTC.